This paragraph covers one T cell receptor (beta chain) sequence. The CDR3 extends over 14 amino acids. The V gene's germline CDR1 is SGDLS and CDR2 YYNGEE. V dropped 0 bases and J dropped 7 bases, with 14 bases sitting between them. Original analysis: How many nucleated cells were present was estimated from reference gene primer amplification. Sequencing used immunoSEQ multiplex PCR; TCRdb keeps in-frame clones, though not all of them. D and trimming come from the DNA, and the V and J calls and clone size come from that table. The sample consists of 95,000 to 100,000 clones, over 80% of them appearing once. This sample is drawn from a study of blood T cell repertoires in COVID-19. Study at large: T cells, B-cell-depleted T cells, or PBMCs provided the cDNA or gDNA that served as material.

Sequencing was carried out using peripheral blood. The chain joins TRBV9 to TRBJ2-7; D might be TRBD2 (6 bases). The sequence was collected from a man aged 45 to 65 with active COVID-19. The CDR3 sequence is CASSVAGVPSEQYF. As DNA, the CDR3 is TGTGCCAGCAGCGTAGCGGGAGTCCCCTCGGAGCAGTACTTC.